The TCR beta chain described here comes from a study of blood T cell repertoires in COVID-19. In the study overall: COVID-19 samples from acute and convalescent phases originated in the United States, Italy and Spain. Sample material is recorded as cDNA or gDNA derived from T cells, B-cell-depleted T cells, or PBMCs.

V shed 0 bases and J 4 bases; nucleotides not matched to a gene: 5. CDR1 and CDR2 (germline): SGHRS, YFSETQ. The CDR3 has 15 amino acids. The data were produced by immunoSEQ multiplex PCR, yet TCRdb's version contains in-frame clones alone and is incomplete. The sample shows roughly 33,000 clones, about 85% of them seen only once. The sample consisted of peripheral blood. The sequence derives from a human donor with acute or convalescent COVID-19. The donor label of this sample is uncertain. The V gene is TRBV5-1, the J gene TRBJ2-5; 8 nucleotides agree with TRBD1. The chain's CDR3 is CASSLGPQGAETQYF. The CDR3 DNA follows: TGCGCCAGCAGCTTGGGTCCTCAGGGGGCAGAGACCCAGTACTTC. Filled out from reference TRBV5-1 and TRBJ2-5, the complete variable domain reads KAGVTQTPRYLIKTRGQQVTLSCSPISGHRSVSWYQQTPGQGLQFLFEYFSETQRNKGNFPGRFSGRQFSNSRSEMNVSTLELGDSALYLCASSLGPQGAETQYFGPGTRLLVL.